The 21 T cell receptor beta chains reported below all come from one sample, sequenced in a study of T cells in Graves' hyperthyroidism and ophthalmopathy. Amplified TCR beta CDR3 regions came from RNA transcripts. RT-PCR in the first round (using the HTBI primer set) targeted the TCR CDR3. TCRdb processed the multiplex PCR reads anew with MiXCR; each CDR3 protein has one entry. The repertoire holds about 640,000 distinct CDR3 sequences, with about a fifth as singletons. Material: blood. These receptors were taken from a man aged 30 to 45 with Graves' ophthalmopathy.

In this sample, this clonotype turned up many times. The chain couples TRBV7-2 to TRBJ2-7, with 7 bases aligning to TRBD2. With 0 bases clipped from V and 2 bases from J, the junction kept 10 bases outside the gene matches. Germline V gene data show CDR1 as SGHTA and CDR2 as FQGNSA. CDR3 length equals 17 residues. This CDR3 is CASSLAGRAGWAYEQYF. Written as DNA, the CDR3 is TGTGCCAGCAGCTTAGCGGGCAGAGCGGGGTGGGCCTACGAGCAGTACTTC.

The chain uses TRBV14 and TRBJ2-7; 7 bases agree with TRBD2. The CDR3 has 15 amino acids. V gave up 4 bases and J gave up 3 bases; unmatched junction bases: 9. Germline CDR1 SGHDN, CDR2 FVKESK. CDR3 sequence reads: CASSLPGGPYYEQYF. Written as DNA, the CDR3 is TGTGCCAGCAGCCTCCCGGGAGGACCGTACTACGAGCAGTACTTC.

J is TRBJ2-7 and V is TRBV28; D gene ambiguous. The CDR3 covers 13 residues. CDR1 is MDHEN, CDR2 SYDVKM, per germline. Trimming left V 5 bases short and J 3 bases short, with 11 bases between. In nucleotides, the CDR3 is TGTGCCAGCAGTCAGACCCAGGTCTACGAGCAGTACTTC. Its protein product is CASSQTQVYEQYF.

The chain joins TRBV27 to TRBJ2-2; 12 nucleotides match TRBD2. Germline V gene data show CDR1 as MNHEY and CDR2 as SMNVEV (reference sequence). This CDR3 has 16 amino acids. After removal of 4 bases from V and 5 bases from J, the junction contained 5 bases not matched to a gene. CDR3 sequence (DNA): TGTGCCAGCAGTTCCTCCGGACTAGCGGGAACCGGGGAGCTGTTTTTT. The encoded protein is CASSSSGLAGTGELFF.

This clonotype turned up a few times. The chain recombines TRBV12-3 or TRBV12-4 with TRBJ2-7; D gene unclear. The CDR3 extends over 13 amino acids. The V end lost 2 bases, the J end lost 4 bases, and 9 bases lay between the germline ends. DNA of the CDR3: TGTGCCAGCAGTTTAAACACACGATACGAGCAGTACTTC. Its translation is CASSLNTRYEQYF.

The chain uses TRBV7-3 and TRBJ2-1; weak D call: TRBD2 (5 bases). Trimming shortened V by 5 bases and J by 12 bases, and 11 bases separated the two germline ends. The germline V gene has CDR1 SGHTA and CDR2 FQGTGA. The CDR3 is made up of 11 amino acids. The CDR3 DNA is TGTGCCAGCAGCGCGGGTAATACGCAGTTCTTC. This encodes CASSAGNTQFF.

This chain joins TRBV19 and TRBJ2-1; D is uncertain. The germline V and J ends were trimmed by 2 bases and 5 bases, with 7 bases remaining between them. Germline CDR1 LNHDA, CDR2 SQIVND (reference sequence). The CDR3 runs to 13 residues. CDR3 residues: CASSIRSDNEQFF. The DNA of the CDR3 is TGTGCCAGTAGTATAAGATCGGACAATGAGCAGTTCTTC.

Many counts were recorded for this clonotype. V is TRBV3-1 and J is TRBJ2-7; 7 nucleotides align to TRBD2. CDR3 length: 13 amino acids. Per the germline V gene, CDR1 is LGHDT and CDR2 is YNNKEL (reference sequence). V was pared by 0 bases and J by 5 bases, with 1 base of the junction left unmatched. The CDR3 loop reads CASSQEAGNEQYF. CDR3 DNA sequence: TGTGCCAGCAGCCAAGAAGCGGGAAACGAGCAGTACTTC.

The J gene is TRBJ2-2, the V gene TRBV20-1; D is possibly TRBD1 or TRBD2 (5 bases each). Trimming removed 2 bases from V and 7 bases from J, with 14 bases in between. This CDR3 contains 14 residues. Germline-derived CDR1 and CDR2 are DFQATT and SNEGSKA (reference sequence). As DNA, the CDR3 is TGCAGTGCTAGATTCGGGGTCAGGGTCGGGGAGCTGTTTTTT. It encodes CSARFGVRVGELFF.

This clonotype was observed a handful of times. The chain couples TRBV20-1 to TRBJ2-5, with 7 bases matching TRBD2. There are 18 residues in the CDR3. V lost 1 base and J lost 0; bases outside the gene matches: 14. Germline CDR1 and CDR2: DFQATT and SNEGSKA (reference sequence). The CDR3 coding sequence is TGCAGTGCTAGAGTTGGGGGAGGGCCCTTTCCTTACCAAGAGACCCAGTACTTC. This codes for CSARVGGGPFPYQETQYF.

The chain is built from TRBV20-1 and TRBJ1-5; weak D call: TRBD1 (5 bases). The germline V and J ends were trimmed by 3 bases and 2 bases, with 14 bases remaining between them. Germline CDR1 reads DFQATT; CDR2 reads SNEGSKA (reference sequence). CDR3 length: 15 residues. CDR3 DNA: TGCAGTGCTAGCCTGTCGGGGCTGGGCAATCAGCCCCAGCATTTT. Translated, it gives CSASLSGLGNQPQHF.

In its sample, this clonotype was seen many times. The chain couples TRBV5-1 to TRBJ1-1; unclear D gene. The CDR3 has 13 residues. From germline, CDR1 is SGHRS and CDR2 YFSETQ. With 2 bases removed from V and 1 base from J, the gap between germline ends came to 6 bases. DNA for the CDR3: TGCGCCAGCAGCTTCCACGAGAACACTGAAGCTTTCTTT. Translating it yields CASSFHENTEAFF. The full variable domain, rest sourced from reference TRBV5-1 and TRBJ1-1, is KAGVTQTPRYLIKTRGQQVTLSCSPISGHRSVSWYQQTPGQGLQFLFEYFSETQRNKGNFPGRFSGRQFSNSRSEMNVSTLELGDSALYLCASSFHENTEAFFGQGTRLTVV.

This clonotype was picked up many times. V gene TRBV7-2 combines with J gene TRBJ1-1; D gene uncertain. The germline V gene has CDR1 SGHTA and CDR2 FQGNSA. The CDR3 totals 14 residues. With 5 bases removed from V and 0 bases from J, the gap between germline ends came to 10 bases. CDR3 bases: TGTGCCAGCAGCCGCTACGACATGAACACTGAAGCTTTCTTT. This translates into CASSRYDMNTEAFF.

This clonotype appeared many times. The V gene is TRBV28, the J gene TRBJ1-1, with D possibly TRBD1 on 5 matching bases. The germline V gene encodes CDR1 MDHEN and CDR2 SYDVKM. The CDR3 runs 15 residues. Trimming took 3 bases from V and 4 from J, leaving 15 bases between them. CDR3 sequence (DNA): TGTGCCAGCAGTTTTGGGTCGGGGAGGGGCACTGAAGCTTTCTTT. Protein product: CASSFGSGRGTEAFF.

This clonotype was observed at least ten times. This sequence joins TRBV11-2 and TRBJ2-5; TRBD2 is a possible D gene (6 bases). Looked up from germline, CDR1 is SGHAT and CDR2 is FQNNGV. Trimming pared 5 bases from V and 4 bases from J, leaving 20 bases between. The CDR3 totals 16 residues. The CDR3 region is CASSPLRGRNLETQYF. The CDR3 region has the DNA TGTGCCAGCAGCCCCTTGCGGGGCCGGAACCTAGAGACCCAGTACTTC.

This clonotype occurred many times. J is TRBJ2-3 and V is TRBV2; no definite D call. The length of the CDR3 is 12 residues. CDR1 and CDR2 from the germline V gene are SNHLY and FYNNEI. Trimming took off 4 bases at V and 2 bases at J, with 4 bases between the two ends. The CDR3 region has the DNA TGTGCCAGCAGTGGGAACACAGATACGCAGTATTTT. This codes for CASSGNTDTQYF.

This clonotype has at least ten counts. This sequence joins TRBV11-2 and TRBJ2-1; 8 positions match TRBD2. This CDR3 is 15 amino acids long. Germline V lookup: CDR1 SGHAT, CDR2 FQNNGV. With 0 bases clipped from V and 8 bases from J, the junction kept 6 bases outside the gene matches. The CDR3 DNA sequence: TGTGCCAGCAGCTTAGAGGTTAGCGGGAACTATGAGCAGTTCTTC. Translation gives CASSLEVSGNYEQFF. The full variable domain, its missing parts supplied by reference TRBV11-2 and TRBJ2-1, is EAGVAQSPRYKIIEKRQSVAFWCNPISGHATLYWYQQILGQGPKLLIQFQNNGVVDDSQLPKDRFSAERLKGVDSTLKIQPAKLEDSAVYLCASSLEVSGNYEQFFGPGTRLTVL.

This sequence joins TRBV6-6 and TRBJ2-6; 7 nucleotides agree with TRBD1. Looked up from germline, CDR1 is MNHNY and CDR2 is SVGAGI (reference sequence). This CDR3 is built from 17 residues. V shed 4 bases, J shed 0 bases, and the junction held 6 bases outside the gene matches. The CDR3 loop is CASSSFRDSSGANVLTF. Here the CDR3 DNA reads TGTGCCAGCAGTTCTTTCAGGGACAGCTCTGGGGCCAACGTCCTGACTTTC.

This clonotype was counted ten times or more. The chain couples TRBV2 to TRBJ2-2, with D unclear. The CDR3 length is 17 residues. V was cut by 8 bases and J by 1 base, with 20 bases left in between. In germline, CDR1 is SNHLY, CDR2 FYNNEI. The CDR3 region is CASESRFATENTGELFF. Written as DNA, the CDR3 is TGTGCCAGCGAATCCAGGTTTGCAACGGAGAACACCGGGGAGCTGTTTTTT.

This clonotype appeared a few times. The rearrangement joins TRBV29-1 to TRBJ2-7; TRBD1 aligns across 11 bases. With 6 bases clipped from V and 2 bases from J, the junction kept 3 bases outside the gene matches. The CDR3 consists of 13 residues. Germline CDR1 is SQVTM and CDR2 is ANQGSEA. The CDR3 reads CSVADRGPYEQYF. The CDR3 coding sequence is TGCAGCGTCGCGGACAGGGGGCCCTACGAGCAGTACTTC.

This clonotype was counted a few times. The chain links TRBV4-3 to TRBJ2-7; possible D gene TRBD2, 6 bases. V shed 1 base and J shed 3 bases, with 13 bases lying between them. Germline CDR1 and CDR2: LGHNA and YSLEER. This CDR3 is 15 amino acids long. CDR3 nucleotides: TGCGCCAGCAGCCAAGCCGGGACTGGGGACTACGAGCAGTACTTC. Its translation is CASSQAGTGDYEQYF.